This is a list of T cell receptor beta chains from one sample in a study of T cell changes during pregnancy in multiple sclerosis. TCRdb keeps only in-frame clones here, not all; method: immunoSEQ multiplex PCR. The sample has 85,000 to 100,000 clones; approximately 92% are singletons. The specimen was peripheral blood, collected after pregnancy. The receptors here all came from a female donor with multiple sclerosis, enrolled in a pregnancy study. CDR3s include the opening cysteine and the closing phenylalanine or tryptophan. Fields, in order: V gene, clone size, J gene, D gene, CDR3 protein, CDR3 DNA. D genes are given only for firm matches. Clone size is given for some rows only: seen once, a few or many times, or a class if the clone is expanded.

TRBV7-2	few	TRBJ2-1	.	CASSEGRIVQFF	TGTGCCAGCAGCGAGGGAAGAATCGTTCAGTTCTTC
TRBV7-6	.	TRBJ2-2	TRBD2	CASSGQREPPTENTGELFF	TGTGCCAGCAGCGGTCAGCGGGAGCCTCCCACCGAGAACACCGGGGAGCTGTTTTTT
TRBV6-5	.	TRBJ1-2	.	CASSLEGYGYTF	TGTGCCAGCAGTTTGGAGGGCTATGGCTACACCTTC
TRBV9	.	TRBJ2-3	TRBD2	CASSPGLAGPSTDTQYF	TGTGCCAGCAGCCCGGGACTAGCAGGGCCTAGCACAGATACGCAGTATTTT
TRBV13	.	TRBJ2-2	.	CASSIRQTNTGELFF	TGTGCCAGCAGCATTCGACAGACGAACACCGGGGAGCTGTTTTTT
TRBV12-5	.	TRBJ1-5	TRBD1	CASGWGTGGNQPQHF	TGTGCTAGTGGATGGGGGACAGGGGGCAATCAGCCCCAGCATTTT
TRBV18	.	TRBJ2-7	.	CASSPLLTGRAYEQYF	TGTGCCAGCTCACCTCTACTTACAGGGAGAGCCTACGAGCAGTACTTC
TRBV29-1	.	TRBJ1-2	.	CSVPAAGTGYTF	TGCAGCGTCCCAGCGGCCGGTACCGGCTACACCTTC
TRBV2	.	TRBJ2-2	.	CASRPDSLNTGELFF	TGTGCCAGCAGGCCCGACAGTTTGAACACCGGGGAGCTGTTTTTT
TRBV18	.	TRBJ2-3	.	CASSLWDFSDTQYF	TGTGCCAGCTCACTCTGGGACTTCTCAGATACGCAGTATTTT
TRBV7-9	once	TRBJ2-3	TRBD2	CASSLDLASGPSTDTQYF	TGTGCCAGCAGCTTAGACTTGGCTAGCGGGCCTAGCACAGATACGCAGTATTTT
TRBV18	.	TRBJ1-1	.	CASSPLFGRMNTEAFF	TGTGCCAGCTCGCCCCTCTTTGGCAGAATGAACACTGAAGCTTTCTTT
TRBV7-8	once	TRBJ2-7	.	CASSPDIFSYEQYF	TGTGCCAGCAGCCCGGACATATTCTCCTACGAGCAGTACTTC
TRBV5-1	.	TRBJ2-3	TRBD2	CASGGSVGGGDTQYF	TGCGCCAGCGGGGGGTCGGTTGGCGGGGGAGATACGCAGTATTTT
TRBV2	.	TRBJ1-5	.	CASSGTVSNQPQHF	TGTGCCAGCAGTGGGACAGTTAGCAATCAGCCCCAGCATTTT
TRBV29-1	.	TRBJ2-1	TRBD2	CSVRGLAGAGRNNEQFF	TGCAGCGTGAGAGGACTAGCGGGAGCCGGCCGGAACAATGAGCAGTTCTTC
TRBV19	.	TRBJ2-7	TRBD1	CASSLLPGQGKYEQYF	TGTGCCAGTAGCCTTCTACCGGGACAGGGGAAGTACGAGCAGTACTTC
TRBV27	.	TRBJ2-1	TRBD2	CASSLSLAGLPYNEQFF	TGTGCCAGCAGTTTATCGCTAGCGGGCCTTCCCTACAATGAGCAGTTCTTC
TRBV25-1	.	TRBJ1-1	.	CASSAPENTEAFF	TGTGCCAGCAGTGCGCCAGAGAACACTGAAGCTTTCTTT
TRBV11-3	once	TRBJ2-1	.	CASSLGGLHNEQFF	TGTGCCAGCAGCTTGGGCGGGCTACACAATGAGCAGTTCTTC
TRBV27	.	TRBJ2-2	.	CASTSRYTGELFF	TGTGCCAGCACAAGTCGGTACACCGGGGAGCTGTTTTTT
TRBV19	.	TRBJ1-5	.	CASSIGFDRTSQPQHF	TGTGCCAGTAGTATAGGATTTGACAGGACGAGTCAGCCCCAGCATTTT
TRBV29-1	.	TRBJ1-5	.	CSAMEGSNQPQHF	TGCAGCGCCATGGAGGGTAGCAATCAGCCCCAGCATTTT
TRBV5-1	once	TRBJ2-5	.	CASSTDQETQYF	TGCGCCAGCAGTACAGACCAAGAGACCCAGTACTTC
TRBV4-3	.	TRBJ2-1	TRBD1	CASSQRGPVYEQFF	TGCGCCAGCAGCCAAAGGGGGCCAGTCTATGAGCAGTTCTTC
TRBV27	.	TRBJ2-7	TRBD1	CASSLRRTGPVYEQYF	TGTGCCAGCAGTTTACGTCGGACAGGCCCGGTGTACGAGCAGTACTTC
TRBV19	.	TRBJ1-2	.	CASTDRRALTF	TGTGCCAGTACCGATAGGAGGGCGCTCACCTTC
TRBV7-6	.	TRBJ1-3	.	CASSEWEVYGNTIYF	TGTGCCAGCAGCGAGTGGGAGGTATATGGAAACACCATATATTTT
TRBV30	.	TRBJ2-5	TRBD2	CAWNSWRTSGIQETQYF	TGTGCCTGGAATTCGTGGCGGACTAGCGGGATTCAAGAGACCCAGTACTTC
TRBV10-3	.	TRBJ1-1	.	CAIKGQSHAEAFF	TGTGCCATCAAAGGACAGTCGCACGCTGAAGCTTTCTTT
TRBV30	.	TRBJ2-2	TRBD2	CAWKAGLNTGELFF	TGTGCCTGGAAAGCGGGACTCAACACCGGGGAGCTGTTTTTT
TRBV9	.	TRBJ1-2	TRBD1	CASSVSDRNYGYTF	TGTGCCAGCAGCGTTTCGGACAGGAACTATGGCTACACCTTC
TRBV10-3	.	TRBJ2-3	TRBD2	CAIRGREGDTQYF	TGTGCCATCAGAGGGAGGGAGGGAGATACGCAGTATTTT
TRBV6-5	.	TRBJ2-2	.	CASSFLPNTGELFF	TGTGCCAGCAGTTTTCTACCGAACACCGGGGAGCTGTTTTTT
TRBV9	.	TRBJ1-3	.	CASSVATGPGDAIYF	TGTGCCAGCAGCGTAGCCACAGGGCCCGGGGACGCCATATATTTT
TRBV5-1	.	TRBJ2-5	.	CASSPDSVETQYF	TGCGCCAGCAGCCCGGACAGTGTAGAGACCCAGTACTTC
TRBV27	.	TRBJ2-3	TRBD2	CASRGVASGSTDTQYF	TGTGCCAGCAGGGGGGTGGCTAGCGGGAGCACAGATACGCAGTATTTT
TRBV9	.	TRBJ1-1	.	CASSVVPGLNTEAFF	TGTGCCAGCAGCGTAGTGCCGGGGTTGAACACTGAAGCTTTCTTT
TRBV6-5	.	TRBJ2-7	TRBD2	CASSYSGGSYEQYF	TGTGCCAGCAGTTATTCGGGGGGGTCCTACGAGCAGTACTTC
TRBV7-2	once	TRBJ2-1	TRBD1	CASSRDRGGEQFF	TGTGCCAGCAGCCGCGACAGGGGAGGTGAGCAGTTCTTC
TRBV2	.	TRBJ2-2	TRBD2	CASLIAGVGTGELFF	TGTGCCAGCTTGATAGCGGGAGTCGGCACCGGGGAGCTGTTTTTT
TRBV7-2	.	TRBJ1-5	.	CASSSRQVNSNQPQHF	TGTGCCAGCAGCTCTCGACAGGTCAATAGCAATCAGCCCCAGCATTTT
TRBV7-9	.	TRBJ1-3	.	CASSPRFETGNTIYF	TGTGCCAGCAGTCCCCGGTTCGAAACTGGAAACACCATATATTTT
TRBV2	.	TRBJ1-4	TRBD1	CASRARQGIAAEKLFF	TGTGCCAGCAGGGCCCGACAGGGTATTGCGGCTGAAAAACTGTTTTTT
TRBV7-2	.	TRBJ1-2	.	CASSPQEDYGYTF	TGTGCCAGCAGCCCCCAGGAGGACTATGGCTACACCTTC
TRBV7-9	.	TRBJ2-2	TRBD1	CASGWGQGSTGELFF	TGTGCCAGCGGTTGGGGACAGGGCAGCACCGGGGAGCTGTTTTTT
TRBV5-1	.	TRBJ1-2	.	CASSFDRPTYYGYTF	TGCGCCAGCAGCTTTGACAGACCGACATACTATGGCTACACCTTC
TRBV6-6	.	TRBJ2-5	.	CASTQEGGETQYF	TGTGCCAGCACCCAGGAAGGGGGAGAGACCCAGTACTTC